Below, 28 T cell receptor beta chains from the same sample are listed, as sequenced in a study of CD8+ T cells in alopecia areata. RNA extraction was followed by reverse transcription into cDNA, which acted as the sequencing template. Measured with immunoSEQ multiplex PCR; TCRdb has only the in-frame clones, and not every one. This sample has 120,000 or so clones; over 60% occur once, and the top ten carry around 6%. The sample's treatment: oral pan-JAK inhibitor, 5-10 mg twice daily. This specimen was CD4+ T cells sorted from blood, taken at week 4, from a patient treated with tofacitinib. The source is a human donor with alopecia areata.

V is TRBV6-1 and J is TRBJ2-7; D possibly corresponds to TRBD2 (6 bases). CDR1 MNHNS and CDR2 SASEGT come from the germline V gene. V was pared by 8 bases and J by 4 bases, with 21 bases between. This CDR3 has 15 amino acids. The CDR3 DNA reads TGTGCCAGCCGGCGGGAAGGGCAAGGGGAGTACGAGCAGTACTTC. It yields the protein CASRREGQGEYEQYF.

The count of this clone is one. The chain couples TRBV27 to TRBJ2-6; possibly TRBD1 for D (6 bases). CDR1 and CDR2 (germline): MNHEY, SMNVEV (reference sequence). This CDR3 spans 16 amino acids. The V end was cut by 11 bases, the J end by 1 base, with 18 bases between. CDR3 in amino acids: CAPTPGADSGANVLTF. DNA of the CDR3: TGTGCCCCGACCCCAGGGGCTGATTCTGGGGCCAACGTCCTGACTTTC.

This chain links TRBV30 with TRBJ2-1, with TRBD2 identical over 9 bases. Germline V lookup: CDR1 GTSNPN, CDR2 SVGIG (reference sequence). There are 16 residues in the CDR3. J lost 8 bases, V lost 2 bases, and 13 bases had no gene match. The CDR3, as DNA: TGTGCCTGGAGTAAAGCGGCGGGAGGGGGGCAGGATGAGCAGTTCTTC. It encodes CAWSKAAGGGQDEQFF. The full variable domain, with the rest looked up from reference TRBV30 and TRBJ2-1, is SQTIHQWPATLVQPVGSPLSLECTVEGTSNPNLYWYRQAAGRGLQLLFYSVGIGQISSEVPQNLSASRPQDRQFILSSKKLLLSDSGFYLCAWSKAAGGGQDEQFFGPGTRLTVL.

There are a few counts of this clone. The chain uses TRBV4-1 and TRBJ2-7; perhaps TRBD1 as D (6 bases). This CDR3 is built from 18 residues. V was pared by 4 bases and J by 1 base, with 23 bases between. CDR1 and CDR2 (germline): MGHRA, YSYEKL. This CDR3 is CASSRWFTMDSRSYEQYF. The DNA for the CDR3 is TGCGCCAGCAGCCGCTGGTTCACTATGGACAGCAGATCCTACGAGCAGTACTTC.

This clone has a handful of counts. The chain has TRBV4-1 and TRBJ1-6, with D uncertain. The germline V gene encodes CDR1 MGHRA and CDR2 YSYEKL. Trimming shortened V by 1 base and J by 7 bases, and 17 bases separated the two germline ends. The CDR3 is made up of 17 amino acids. Written as DNA, the CDR3 is TGCGCCAGCAGCCAAGGGCCAGCAACACTGGGGAATTCACCCCTCCACTTT. Translating gives CASSQGPATLGNSPLHF.

There are a few counts of this clone. The rearrangement links TRBV4-3 to TRBJ2-2; TRBD1 matches at 7 bases. V shed 2 bases, J shed 8 bases, and the junction held 8 bases outside the gene matches. The CDR3 is 15 residues long. In germline, CDR1 is LGHNA, CDR2 YSLEER. The CDR3 loop reads CASSQYNRGLGELFF. CDR3 bases: TGCGCCAGCAGCCAATACAACAGGGGATTAGGGGAGCTGTTTTTT.

The gene calls are TRBV10-3 and TRBJ2-7; 10 bases match TRBD2. The junction had 7 bases not matched to a gene; V was cut back by 8 bases and J by 3 bases. CDR1 is ENHRY, CDR2 SYGVKD, per germline. The CDR3 has 14 amino acids. This CDR3 reads CAIGASGGLYEQYF. Here the CDR3 DNA reads TGTGCCATCGGTGCTAGCGGGGGCCTCTACGAGCAGTACTTC.

The count of this clone is one. The same CDR3 can be traced to other DNA sequences in this sample. The chain joins TRBV29-1 to TRBJ2-5; D call uncertain. CDR1 and CDR2 from the germline V gene are SQVTM and ANQGSEA. This CDR3 is built from 12 residues. The germline V and J ends were trimmed by 4 bases and 0 bases, with 6 bases remaining between them. The CDR3 bases are TGCAGCGTTGTTGGGTACCAAGAGACCCAGTACTTC. It is translated as CSVVGYQETQYF.

This clone has just a few counts. The genes are TRBV5-4 and TRBJ2-1; tentatively, D is TRBD1 or TRBD2 (6 bases each). Trimming removed 2 bases at V and 4 bases at J, with 22 bases between. This CDR3 contains 18 residues. CDR1 and CDR2 (germline): SGHNT, YYREEE (reference sequence). The CDR3 DNA reads as TGTGCCAGCAGCTTAGGGTTTGGAGGGCCAGGGGAGTACAATGAGCAGTTCTTC. It codes for CASSLGFGGPGEYNEQFF.

The V gene is TRBV5-4, the J gene TRBJ2-5, with 7 bases identical to TRBD2. Trimming removed 5 bases from V and 1 base from J; junction bases left unmatched: 14. Germline values: CDR1 SGHNT, CDR2 YYREEE (reference sequence). The CDR3 is 17 residues long. For the CDR3, the DNA is TGTGCCAGCAGGGGTTCCAGAGCGGGGCGTGCCCAAGAGACCCAGTACTTC. The encoded protein is CASRGSRAGRAQETQYF.

For the CDR3, the DNA is TGTGCCTGGAGCCCGACAGAAAGCCCTGAAGCTTTCTTT. Residues: CAWSPTESPEAFF. The chain uses TRBV30 and TRBJ1-1, with a weak D call TRBD1 (5 bases). This CDR3 is built from 13 residues. The V gene's germline CDR1 is GTSNPN and CDR2 SVGIG (reference sequence). The V and J ends lost 3 bases and 6 bases respectively, with 14 bases between them.

In this sample, this clone turned up a few times. The chain has TRBV21-1 and TRBJ1-6; the table gives TRBD1 as D, unverified against the DNA. TRBV21-1 is a known pseudogene. The CDR3 has 15 amino acids. CDR3 sequence (DNA): TGTGCCACCACCGACAGGGCGGTAGATAATTCACCCCTCCACTTT. Its translation is CATTDRAVDNSPLHF.

The chain recombines TRBV15 with TRBJ2-3; TRBD2 aligns across 8 bases. The V and J ends lost 3 bases and 2 bases, in that order; junction bases with no gene match: 13. The CDR3 spans 18 residues. Germline loops: CDR1 LNHNV, CDR2 YYDKDF (reference sequence). The CDR3: CATSSPQNSGGFTDTQYF. In DNA, the CDR3 is TGTGCCACCAGCAGCCCGCAGAACAGCGGGGGATTCACAGATACGCAGTATTTT. The whole variable domain, remainder taken from reference TRBV15 and TRBJ2-3, is DAMVIQNPRYQVTQFGKPVTLSCSQTLNHNVMYWYQQKSSQAPKLLFHYYDKDFNNEADTPDNFQSRRPNTSFCFLDIRSPGLGDTAMYLCATSSPQNSGGFTDTQYFGPGTRLTVL.

The J gene is TRBJ2-2, the V gene TRBV4-1; weak D call: TRBD2 (5 bases). The CDR3 spans 16 residues. Germline CDR1 and CDR2: MGHRA and YSYEKL. Trimming left V 1 base short and J 4 bases short, with 13 bases between. CDR3 region: CASSQVAGKVTGELFF. The CDR3 coding sequence is TGCGCCAGCAGCCAAGTCGCCGGGAAGGTCACCGGGGAGCTGTTTTTT.

V gene TRBV29-1 combines with J gene TRBJ2-5; no firm D call. V was clipped by 6 bases and J by 2 bases, with 13 bases between them. In germline, CDR1 is SQVTM, CDR2 ANQGSEA. The CDR3 has 13 residues. The CDR3 spells CSVDKGTQETQYF. The CDR3 region has the DNA TGCAGCGTGGATAAGGGTACTCAAGAGACCCAGTACTTC.

The chain has TRBV18 and TRBJ2-7; tentative D call: TRBD1 (6 bases). With 6 bases removed from V and 5 bases from J, the gap between germline ends came to 14 bases. CDR3 size: 13 residues. CDR1 and CDR2 from the germline V gene are KGHSH and LQKENI. In nucleotides, the CDR3 is TGTGCCAGCTCGGAGACAGGCATCAACGAGCAGTACTTC. Translated: CASSETGINEQYF. Full variable domain (missing parts from reference TRBV18 and TRBJ2-7): NAGVMQNPRHLVRRRGQEARLRCSPMKGHSHVYWYRQLPEEGLKFMVYLQKENIIDESGMPKERFSAEFPKEGPSILRIQQVVRGDSAAYFCASSETGINEQYFGPGTRLTVT.

The V call is TRBV18, the J call TRBJ2-1; D uncertain. The germline CDR1 and CDR2 sequences are KGHSH and LQKENI. The length of the CDR3 is 11 residues. V gave up 4 bases and J gave up 4 bases, with 2 bases separating them. The CDR3 is CASSQYNEQFF. In nucleotides, the CDR3 is TGTGCCAGCTCACAATACAATGAGCAGTTCTTC.

The J gene is TRBJ2-1, the V gene TRBV11-2; D is undetermined. The CDR3 is 17 residues long. V was trimmed by 5 bases and J by 5 bases, leaving 22 bases between them. CDR1 SGHAT and CDR2 FQNNGV come from the germline V gene. CDR3 sequence reads: CASSQLSTSTTNNEQFF. CDR3 in DNA: TGTGCCAGCAGCCAGCTGTCTACATCAACGACCAACAATGAGCAGTTCTTC.

In this sample, this clone turned up a few times. This chain uses TRBV29-1 with TRBJ2-2; D remains unclear. The CDR3 consists of 12 residues. V lost 5 bases and J lost 3, with 7 bases in between. The germline CDR1 and CDR2 sequences are SQVTM and ANQGSEA. In DNA, the CDR3 is TGCAGCGTTAATAGGGACACCGGGGAGCTGTTTTTT. It codes for CSVNRDTGELFF.

This clone was seen a handful of times. The chain links TRBV29-1 to TRBJ2-2; D is unresolved. The V gene lost 0 bases and the J gene lost 7 bases, with 3 bases spanning the gap. Germline V lookup: CDR1 SQVTM, CDR2 ANQGSEA. The length of the CDR3 is 11 residues. This chain's CDR3 is CSVEEGGELFF. CDR3 nucleotide sequence: TGCAGCGTTGAAGAGGGCGGGGAGCTGTTTTTT.

CDR3 residues: CASSSGQGDYGYTF. CDR3 DNA: TGCGCCAGCAGCTCGGGACAGGGGGATTATGGCTACACCTTC. The chain uses TRBV5-1 and TRBJ1-2, with TRBD1 identical over 11 bases. The length of the CDR3 is 14 residues. The V gene end was trimmed by 3 bases and the J gene end by 5 bases; junction bases not matched to a gene: 3. Germline values: CDR1 SGHRS, CDR2 YFSETQ.

This chain connects TRBV7-2 to TRBJ2-3, with D unclear. The CDR3 covers 14 residues. Germline assignment: CDR1 SGHTA and CDR2 FQGNSA. Trimming took 1 base from V and 2 from J, leaving 7 bases between them. CDR3 amino acids: CASSLVDTTDTQYF. The CDR3 DNA follows: TGTGCCAGCAGCTTAGTGGATACCACAGATACGCAGTATTTT.

The chain joins TRBV27 to TRBJ1-2; no firm D call. Looked up from germline, CDR1 is MNHEY and CDR2 is SMNVEV (reference sequence). The CDR3 contains 15 residues. The ends were cut back, 4 bases at V and 4 bases at J, with 16 bases in the middle. The CDR3 region has the DNA TGTGCCAGCAGTTCCAAAATACGGGGAAGCTATGGCTACACCTTC. Its translation is CASSSKIRGSYGYTF.

The V and J genes are TRBV9 and TRBJ2-5; D is unclear. CDR3 length: 15 residues. V was shortened by 0 bases and J by 2 bases, with 11 bases between the two germline ends. Germline CDR1 reads SGDLS; CDR2 reads YYNGEE. The CDR3 is CASSVAPVPQETQYF. The CDR3 DNA reads as TGTGCCAGCAGCGTAGCTCCGGTACCACAAGAGACCCAGTACTTC.

CDR3 sequence reads: CAISESDSHPYGYTF. CDR3 DNA: TGTGCCATCAGTGAGTCGGACAGCCACCCCTATGGCTACACCTTC. J is TRBJ1-2 and V is TRBV10-3, with D possibly matching TRBD1 (6 bases). Germline values: CDR1 ENHRY, CDR2 SYGVKD. Between the trimmed V and J ends, which lost 0 bases and 4 bases, there was a span of 12 bases. The CDR3 covers 15 residues.

The rearrangement joins TRBV30 to TRBJ2-7; 8 bases map to TRBD1. CDR3 size: 14 residues. Trimming at V came to 8 bases and at J to 2 bases, leaving 11 bases not matched to a gene. Germline-derived CDR1 and CDR2 are GTSNPN and SVGIG (reference sequence). Here the CDR3 DNA reads TGTGCCGGGACCCGACAGGGGTCCACCTACGAGCAGTACTTC. Translated: CAGTRQGSTYEQYF.

The chain uses TRBV5-6 and TRBJ2-3, with no clear D. The CDR3 spans 14 residues. V lost 6 bases, J lost 2 bases, and 13 bases lay in between. Germline CDR1 and CDR2: SGHDT and YYEEEE. For the CDR3, the DNA is TGTGCCAGCACCTCTCCCGGGCACACAGATACGCAGTATTTT. It translates to CASTSPGHTDTQYF.

This clone was recorded many times. The V and J genes are TRBV7-2 and TRBJ2-7; the D call may be TRBD1 or TRBD2 (5 bases each). Trimming removed 5 bases at V and 3 bases at J, with 14 bases between. Germline V lookup: CDR1 SGHTA, CDR2 FQGNSA. The CDR3 covers 14 residues. In DNA, the CDR3 is TGTGCCAGCAGCCTCCAGGTGGGGGACTACGAGCAGTACTTC. As protein: CASSLQVGDYEQYF.